This entry lists 23 T cell receptor beta chains sequenced from one sample in a study of blood T cell repertoires in COVID-19. This table comes from immunoSEQ multiplex PCR, and its TCRdb copy is limited to in-frame clones, with some not included. This table holds about half a million clones, roughly nine tenths found once. The sample consisted of PBMCs or T cells enriched from blood (not recorded which). Receptors were obtained from a woman aged 60-70 years who had recovered from COVID-19.

V is TRBV2 and J is TRBJ2-1; perhaps TRBD1 as D (7 bases). With 4 bases removed from V and 10 bases from J, the gap between germline ends came to 20 bases. From germline, CDR1 is SNHLY and CDR2 FYNNEI. The CDR3 consists of 15 residues. CDR3: CASSGSNGGGEEQFF. The CDR3 nucleotides are TGTGCCAGCAGTGGAAGTAATGGAGGGGGCGAGGAGCAGTTCTTC. Variable domain in full (rest from reference TRBV2 and TRBJ2-1): EPEVTQTPSHQVTQMGQEVILRCVPISNHLYFYWYRQILGQKVEFLVSFYNNEISEKSEIFDDQFSVERPDGSNFTLKIRSTKLEDSAMYFCASSGSNGGGEEQFFGPGTRLTVL.

The chain links TRBV7-2 to TRBJ2-1; no firm D call. V gave up 5 bases and J gave up 9 bases, with 14 bases separating them. CDR3 size: 13 residues. Germline V gives CDR1 SGHTA, CDR2 FQGNSA. The CDR3 sequence is CASSTLGIGEQFF. CDR3 sequence (DNA): TGTGCCAGCAGCACCCTAGGAATCGGTGAGCAGTTCTTC. Full variable domain (rest looked up from reference TRBV7-2 and TRBJ2-1): GAGVSQSPSNKVTEKGKDVELRCDPISGHTALYWYRQSLGQGLEFLIYFQGNSAPDKSGLPSDRFSAERTGGSVSTLTIQRTQQEDSAVYLCASSTLGIGEQFFGPGTRLTVL.

This clone has only one observation. V and J are TRBV25-1 and TRBJ1-2; 8 bases are shared with TRBD1. The germline gives CDR1 MGHDK, CDR2 SYGVNS. CDR3 length: 16 residues. V shed 2 bases and J 0 bases; nucleotides not matched to a gene: 5. The CDR3 DNA sequence: TGTGCCAGCAGTGAAATGGGACAGGCCGCTAACTATGGCTACACCTTC. Encoded protein: CASSEMGQAANYGYTF.

This chain uses TRBV18 with TRBJ1-5; the D gene is possibly TRBD1 (6 bases). V lost 5 bases and J 3 bases, leaving 8 bases between the germline ends. The CDR3 is 13 residues long. The germline gives CDR1 KGHSH, CDR2 LQKENI. The CDR3 here is CASSGGPNQPQHF. In DNA, the CDR3 is TGTGCCAGCTCAGGGGGCCCCAATCAGCCCCAGCATTTT.

This clone was found once. This chain links TRBV30 with TRBJ1-2; 9 bases map to TRBD1. The V and J ends lost 2 bases and 6 bases, in that order; junction bases with no gene match: 4. Germline V gene lookup returns CDR1 GTSNPN and CDR2 SVGIG (reference sequence). The CDR3 has 13 amino acids. The CDR3, as DNA: TGTGCCTGGAGTACAGGGGGCTGGGATGGCTACACCTTC. Protein sequence: CAWSTGGWDGYTF.

The CDR3 sequence: CASSQVQGNTGELFF. The CDR3 nucleotides read TGCGCCAGCAGCCAAGTTCAGGGTAACACCGGGGAGCTGTTTTTT. The chain has TRBV4-1 and TRBJ2-2, with D perhaps TRBD1 (5 bases). V lost 1 base and J 2 bases, leaving 8 bases between the germline ends. The CDR3 sequence is 15 residues long. The V gene's germline CDR1 is MGHRA and CDR2 YSYEKL.

V and J are TRBV4-2 and TRBJ1-1; D is perhaps TRBD1 (5 bases). The germline V gene has CDR1 LGHNA and CDR2 YNFKEQ. Trimming stripped 4 bases from V and 11 bases from J, with 14 bases between. The length of the CDR3 is 12 residues. The CDR3 bases are TGTGCCAGCAGCCTCACAGGCAGGGATGCTTTCTTT. Translation: CASSLTGRDAFF.

This clone turned up a few times. The same CDR3 arises from other DNA sequences in this sample as well. The chain carries TRBV12-3 or TRBV12-4 and TRBJ2-5; D remains ambiguous. The ends were cut back, 2 bases at V and 5 bases at J, with 9 bases in the middle. The CDR3 runs 13 residues. The CDR3 loop reads CASSLTPRETQYF. CDR3 nucleotides: TGTGCCAGCAGTTTAACGCCTCGGGAGACCCAGTACTTC.

The sample holds a few counts of this clone. The J gene is TRBJ2-3, the V gene TRBV3-1 (or the pseudogene TRBV3-2), with TRBD2 matching over 7 bases. The CDR3 is 12 residues long. CDR1 LGHDT and CDR2 YNNKEL come from the germline V gene (reference sequence). The V gene end was trimmed by 3 bases and the J gene end by 10 bases; junction bases not matched to a gene: 4. CDR3 in DNA: TGTGCCAGCAGCCACGGGACTATGTCGCAGTATTTT. Its translation: CASSHGTMSQYF.

This clone came up once. This chain's CDR3 is CASKGRGVNSPLHF. CDR3 DNA sequence: TGTGCCAGCAAGGGGCGGGGCGTGAATTCACCCCTCCACTTT. This chain joins TRBV27 and TRBJ1-6; D might be TRBD1 (5 bases). The CDR3 contains 14 residues. The V end lost 7 bases, the J end lost 7 bases, and 14 bases lay between the germline ends. Germline V gives CDR1 MNHEY, CDR2 SMNVEV (reference sequence).

The rearrangement links TRBV6-5 to TRBJ2-7, with 11 bases matching TRBD2. V shed 8 bases, J shed 3 bases, and the junction held 9 bases outside the gene matches. The CDR3 runs 15 residues. CDR1 and CDR2 from the germline V gene are MNHEY and SVGAGI. DNA of the CDR3: TGTGCCAGCCTTCACGGGACTAGCGGATTCTACGAGCAGTACTTC. It yields the protein CASLHGTSGFYEQYF.

The chain recombines TRBV30 with TRBJ2-1, with D possibly being TRBD2 (6 bases). The CDR3 consists of 14 residues. Per the germline V gene, CDR1 is GTSNPN and CDR2 is SVGIG (reference sequence). Trimming shortened V by 4 bases and J by 1 base, and 11 bases separated the two germline ends. The CDR3 nucleotides are TGTGCCTGGATAGCGGAGGGATCCTACAATGAGCAGTTCTTC. It is translated as CAWIAEGSYNEQFF.

V usage is TRBV27 and J usage is TRBJ2-2; TRBD2 matches 8 bases. Germline CDR1 and CDR2: MNHEY and SMNVEV (reference sequence). Trimming at V came to 5 bases and at J to 4 bases, leaving 6 bases not matched to a gene. CDR3 length equals 15 residues. The CDR3 coding sequence is TGTGCCAGCAGTCGTATAGCGGGGAGCACCGGGGAGCTGTTTTTT. Amino acids: CASSRIAGSTGELFF.

The chain is built from TRBV6-1 and TRBJ2-7; unclear D gene. CDR3 length: 15 amino acids. Trimming cost V 2 bases and J 0 bases, with 11 bases left between them. Germline V CDR1 and CDR2: MNHNS, SASEGT. CDR3 region: CASSELGSHSYEQYF. The CDR3 coding sequence is TGTGCCAGCAGTGAATTGGGCAGCCACTCCTACGAGCAGTACTTC.

V and J are TRBV11-2 and TRBJ2-7; no clear D gene. The CDR3 length is 15 residues. The V and J ends lost 3 bases and 2 bases respectively, with 14 bases between them. Looked up from germline, CDR1 is SGHAT and CDR2 is FQNNGV. In nucleotides, the CDR3 is TGTGCCAGCAGCTTTACAGCCGTCGGCACCTACGAGCAGTACGTC. Translated: CASSFTAVGTYEQYV.

The chain recombines TRBV6-6 with TRBJ1-5; D is unclear. This CDR3 has 14 amino acids. The V end lost 2 bases, the J end lost 3 bases, and 8 bases lay between the germline ends. Per germline, CDR1 MNHNY and CDR2 SVGAGI (reference sequence). CDR3 in DNA: TGTGCCAGCAGTTACGCGGTTACCAATCAGCCCCAGCATTTT. Translation: CASSYAVTNQPQHF.

The chain carries TRBV4-1 and TRBJ2-6, with 9 bases that match TRBD1. The CDR3 contains 18 residues. Germline assignment: CDR1 MGHRA and CDR2 YSYEKL. V was pared by 2 bases and J by 0 bases, with 5 bases of the junction left unmatched. The CDR3 nucleotides are TGCGCCAGCAGCCAAAGCGGGACAGGGTTCTCTGGGGCCAACGTCCTGACTTTC. It codes for CASSQSGTGFSGANVLTF.

The chain recombines TRBV7-2 with TRBJ1-2; possible D gene TRBD1, 6 bases. Germline V CDR1 and CDR2: SGHTA, FQGNSA. V lost 4 bases to trimming and J lost 4 bases, with 13 bases between them. The CDR3 runs 14 residues. CDR3 protein: CASSSGAFFYGYTF. The CDR3 coding sequence is TGTGCCAGCAGCTCAGGGGCCTTTTTCTATGGCTACACCTTC. The whole variable domain, remainder taken from reference TRBV7-2 and TRBJ1-2, is GAGVSQSPSNKVTEKGKDVELRCDPISGHTALYWYRQSLGQGLEFLIYFQGNSAPDKSGLPSDRFSAERTGGSVSTLTIQRTQQEDSAVYLCASSSGAFFYGYTFGSGTRLTVV.

This chain joins TRBV13 and TRBJ2-3; TRBD2 aligns across 9 bases. Germline loops: CDR1 PRHDT, CDR2 FYEKMQ (reference sequence). This CDR3 comprises 16 residues. V dropped 5 bases and J dropped 0; count of bases not matched to a gene: 6. The CDR3 DNA sequence: TGTGCCAGCAGCCCGATAGCGGGGGCTAGCACAGATACGCAGTATTTT. It is translated as CASSPIAGASTDTQYF. The full variable domain, with the rest looked up from reference TRBV13 and TRBJ2-3, is AAGVIQSPRHLIKEKRETATLKCYPIPRHDTVYWYQQGPGQDPQFLISFYEKMQSDKGSIPDRFSAQQFSDYHSELNMSSLELGDSALYFCASSPIAGASTDTQYFGPGTRLTVL.

This chain uses TRBV5-1 with TRBJ1-1; D might be TRBD1 (6 bases). Germline CDR1 and CDR2: SGHRS and YFSETQ. The CDR3 covers 14 residues. The V and J ends lost 4 bases and 6 bases respectively, with 16 bases between them. The CDR3 DNA reads TGCGCCAGCAGCCTACAGGGCCTTGAAGCTGAAGCTTTCTTT. This translates into CASSLQGLEAEAFF.

V is TRBV5-8 and J is TRBJ1-3; 8 positions agree with TRBD1. V shed 3 bases and J 2 bases; nucleotides not matched to a gene: 1. This CDR3 is 14 amino acids long. Germline loops: CDR1 SGHTS, CDR2 YDEGEE. The CDR3 reads CASSSGQAGNTIYF. Here the CDR3 DNA reads TGTGCCAGCAGCTCGGGACAGGCTGGAAACACCATATATTTT.

The genes are TRBV20-1 and TRBJ1-2, with 9 bases identical to TRBD1. This CDR3 spans 15 amino acids. Germline V lookup: CDR1 DFQATT, CDR2 SNEGSKA (reference sequence). Trimming at V came to 4 bases and at J to 4 bases, leaving 10 bases not matched to a gene. CDR3 in DNA: TGCAGTGCTAATGACCCAAGACAGGGGGGCTATGGCTACACCTTC. It translates to CSANDPRQGGYGYTF.

The genes are TRBV6-1 and TRBJ2-1, with D perhaps TRBD1 (5 bases). The CDR3 covers 14 residues. V gave up 0 bases and J gave up 12 bases, with 15 bases separating them. CDR1 and CDR2 from the germline V gene are MNHNS and SASEGT. The CDR3 nucleotides read TGTGCCAGCAGTGAAGCCCTCCCAGGGTCGACGCAGTTCTTC. Translating gives CASSEALPGSTQFF.